The sequence of this TCR beta chain was determined in a study of shared clonotypes between healthy human individuals. TCRdb's copy holds only in-frame clones and misses some; the assay was immunoSEQ multiplex PCR. The sample yields 630,000 or so clones, 95% to 98% seen once. Naive CD8 cells lacked CD45RO, underwent positive selection for CCR7 and left out terminally differentiated effector memory CD45RA+ cells. The germline gives CDR1 PRHDT, CDR2 FYEKMQ (reference sequence). V lost 2 bases, J lost 9 bases, and 11 bases lay in between. The CDR3 spans 13 residues. The TCR originated in a man in his thirties or forties in good health. Sequenced material: naive CD8+ T cells sorted from blood. V and J are TRBV13 and TRBJ2-1, with a possible D match to TRBD1 (5 bases). The CDR3: CASSLMGRGEQFF. The CDR3 coding sequence is TGTGCCAGCAGCTTAATGGGAAGGGGTGAGCAGTTCTTC.